This is a list of T cell receptor beta chains from one sample in a study of T cell responses to AZD1222 COVID-19 vaccine. The assay was immunoSEQ multiplex PCR, and TCRdb's table has in-frame clones only and misses some. Among 200,000 or so clones listed, approximately 91% were seen once. Source: peripheral blood, taken on day 0 of AZD1222 vaccination. The receptor set was obtained from an adult in good health. Each CDR3 is given with its conserved first and last residue. The order of the fields is CDR3 DNA, CDR3 protein, V gene, clone size, D gene, J gene. D genes are given only for firm matches. Size is omitted from some rows. Given values are once, few, many or a class for expanded clones.

CDR3nt: TGTGCCAGCAGCTTAACTGGGGGCGTCGAGCCCCAGCATTTT
CDR3aa: CASSLTGGVEPQHF
v_gene: TRBV7-9
abundance: .
d_gene: .
j_gene: TRBJ1-5

CDR3nt: TGTGCCAGCTCACTGAATCCGACAGGGCGAAATCAGCCCCAGCATTTT
CDR3aa: CASSLNPTGRNQPQHF
v_gene: TRBV18
abundance: .
d_gene: TRBD1
j_gene: TRBJ1-5

CDR3nt: TGTGCCAGCACAACCGGAGGCAGGGCGGATGGCTACACCTTC
CDR3aa: CASTTGGRADGYTF
v_gene: TRBV16
abundance: .
d_gene: .
j_gene: TRBJ1-2

CDR3nt: TGCAGCGCCCGGACAGGGGGCGGTGAAAAACTGTTTTTT
CDR3aa: CSARTGGGEKLFF
v_gene: TRBV29-1
abundance: .
d_gene: TRBD1
j_gene: TRBJ1-4

CDR3nt: TGTGCCAGCAGCTTAGCGATTGGCATATCGAACACTGAAGCTTTCTTT
CDR3aa: CASSLAIGISNTEAFF
v_gene: TRBV7-2
abundance: .
d_gene: .
j_gene: TRBJ1-1

CDR3nt: TGCGCCAGCAGTGACCTCGACAGGCTCCAAGAGACCCAGTACTTC
CDR3aa: CASSDLDRLQETQYF
v_gene: TRBV10-2
abundance: .
d_gene: .
j_gene: TRBJ2-5

CDR3nt: TGTGCCAGCAGCCCGCCCCACCTGGGTAGCTCCTACAATGAGCAGTTCTTC
CDR3aa: CASSPPHLGSSYNEQFF
v_gene: TRBV7-9
abundance: .
d_gene: .
j_gene: TRBJ2-1

CDR3nt: TGTGCCAGCAGCAGGGACAGGGGATACGAGCAGTACTTC
CDR3aa: CASSRDRGYEQYF
v_gene: TRBV5-8
abundance: .
d_gene: TRBD1
j_gene: TRBJ2-7

CDR3nt: TGTGCCAGCAGAGCCGGGACAGTCTTGGATGAGCAGTTCTTC
CDR3aa: CASRAGTVLDEQFF
v_gene: TRBV2
abundance: once
d_gene: TRBD1
j_gene: TRBJ2-1

CDR3nt: TGTGCCAGCAGCCCAAGACAGGGAGGGAACACTGAAGCTTTCTTT
CDR3aa: CASSPRQGGNTEAFF
v_gene: TRBV9
abundance: .
d_gene: TRBD1
j_gene: TRBJ1-1

CDR3nt: TGTGCCACCAGTGGTCCGAATGAGCAGTTCTTC
CDR3aa: CATSGPNEQFF
v_gene: TRBV24-1
abundance: .
d_gene: .
j_gene: TRBJ2-1

CDR3nt: TGTGCCAGCACCTCAGGGTATAATTCACCCCTCCACTTT
CDR3aa: CASTSGYNSPLHF
v_gene: TRBV7-6
abundance: .
d_gene: .
j_gene: TRBJ1-6

CDR3nt: TGTGCCAGCAGTTACCACACAGGGTACACTGAAGCTTTCTTT
CDR3aa: CASSYHTGYTEAFF
v_gene: TRBV6-6
abundance: .
d_gene: .
j_gene: TRBJ1-1